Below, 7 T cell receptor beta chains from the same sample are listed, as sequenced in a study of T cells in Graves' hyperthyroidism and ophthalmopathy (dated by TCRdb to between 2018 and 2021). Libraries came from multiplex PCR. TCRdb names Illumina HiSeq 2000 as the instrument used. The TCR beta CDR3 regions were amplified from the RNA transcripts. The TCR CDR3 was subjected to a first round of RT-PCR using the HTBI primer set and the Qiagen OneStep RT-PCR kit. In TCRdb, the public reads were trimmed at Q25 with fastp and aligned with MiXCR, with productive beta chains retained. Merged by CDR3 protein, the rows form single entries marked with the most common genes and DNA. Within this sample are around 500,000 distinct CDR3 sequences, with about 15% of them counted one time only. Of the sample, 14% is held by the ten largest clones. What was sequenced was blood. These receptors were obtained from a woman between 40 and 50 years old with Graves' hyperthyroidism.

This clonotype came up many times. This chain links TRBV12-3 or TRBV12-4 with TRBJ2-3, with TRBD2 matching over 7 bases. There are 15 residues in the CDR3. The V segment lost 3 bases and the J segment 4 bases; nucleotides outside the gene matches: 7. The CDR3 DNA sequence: TGTGCCAGCAGTTTCGTTGGCGGGAGTGCAGATACGCAGTATTTT. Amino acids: CASSFVGGSADTQYF.

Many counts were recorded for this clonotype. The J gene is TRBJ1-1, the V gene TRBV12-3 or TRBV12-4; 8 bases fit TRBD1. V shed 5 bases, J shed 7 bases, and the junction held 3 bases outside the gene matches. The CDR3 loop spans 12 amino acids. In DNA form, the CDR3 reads TGTGCCAGCAGTGAACAGGGGGTTGAAGCTTTCTTT. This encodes CASSEQGVEAFF.

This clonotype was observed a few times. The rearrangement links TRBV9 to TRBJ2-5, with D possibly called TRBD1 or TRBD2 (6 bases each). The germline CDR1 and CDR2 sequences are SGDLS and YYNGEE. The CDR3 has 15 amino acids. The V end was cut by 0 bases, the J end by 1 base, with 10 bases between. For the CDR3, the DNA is TGTGCCAGCAGCGTAGCCGAGGGGGGCCAAGAGACCCAGTACTTC. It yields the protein CASSVAEGGQETQYF.

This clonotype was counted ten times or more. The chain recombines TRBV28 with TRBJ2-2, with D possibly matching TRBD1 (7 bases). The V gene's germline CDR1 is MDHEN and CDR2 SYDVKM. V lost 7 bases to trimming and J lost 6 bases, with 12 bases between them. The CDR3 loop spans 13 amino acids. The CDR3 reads CASTRRGPGELFF. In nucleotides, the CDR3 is TGTGCCAGCACTAGGAGGGGGCCCGGGGAGCTGTTTTTT.

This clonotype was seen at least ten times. The CDR3 loop reads CASSWGGETQYF. CDR3 nucleotide sequence: TGTGCCAGCAGTTGGGGTGGGGAGACCCAGTACTTC. The chain is built from TRBV27 and TRBJ2-5, with D uncertain. The CDR3 totals 12 residues. Germline CDR1 reads MNHEY; CDR2 reads SMNVEV (reference sequence). V lost 4 bases to trimming and J lost 5 bases, with 8 bases between them.

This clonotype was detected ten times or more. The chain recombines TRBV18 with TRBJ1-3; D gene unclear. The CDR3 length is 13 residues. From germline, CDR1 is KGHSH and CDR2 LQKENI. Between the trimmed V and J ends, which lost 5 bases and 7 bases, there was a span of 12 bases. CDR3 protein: CASSTYNANTIYF. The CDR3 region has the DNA TGTGCCAGCTCAACGTATAACGCTAACACCATATATTTT.

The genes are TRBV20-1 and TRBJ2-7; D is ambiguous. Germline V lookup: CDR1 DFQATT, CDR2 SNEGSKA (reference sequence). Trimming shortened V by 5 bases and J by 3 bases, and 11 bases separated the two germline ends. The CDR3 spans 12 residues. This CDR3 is CSAPDSFYEQYF. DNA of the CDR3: TGCAGTGCTCCAGACTCCTTCTACGAGCAGTACTTC.